This T cell receptor beta chain was captured in a study of shared T cell receptors in the human thymus. Produced via immunoSEQ multiplex PCR; TCRdb's table is partial and in-frame only. The top ten hold approximately 0.02% of the sample, which has more than 300,000 clones, 95% seen once. The CDR3 is 15 amino acids. V dropped 4 bases and J dropped 1; count of bases not matched to a gene: 3. From germline, CDR1 is SEHNR and CDR2 FQNEAQ (reference sequence). Material: thymocytes. The source is a human donor. V gene TRBV7-9 combines with J gene TRBJ2-3; 9 bases agree with TRBD2. The CDR3 DNA reads as TGTGCCAGCAGCTCCAGGACTAGCGGCACAGATACGCAGTATTTT. Translation gives CASSSRTSGTDTQYF.